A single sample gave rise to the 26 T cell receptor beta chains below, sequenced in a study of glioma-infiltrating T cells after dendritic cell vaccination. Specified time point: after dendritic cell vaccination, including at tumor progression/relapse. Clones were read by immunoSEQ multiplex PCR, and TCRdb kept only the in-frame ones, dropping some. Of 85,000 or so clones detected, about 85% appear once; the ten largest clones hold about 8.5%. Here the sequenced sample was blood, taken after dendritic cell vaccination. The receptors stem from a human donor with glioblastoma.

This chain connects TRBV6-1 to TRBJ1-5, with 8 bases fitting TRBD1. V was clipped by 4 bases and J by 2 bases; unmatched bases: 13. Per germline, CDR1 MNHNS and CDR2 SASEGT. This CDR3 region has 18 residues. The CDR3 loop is CASSAKGTQTGGNQPQHF. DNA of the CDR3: TGTGCCAGCAGTGCAAAAGGGACTCAGACAGGGGGCAATCAGCCCCAGCATTTT.

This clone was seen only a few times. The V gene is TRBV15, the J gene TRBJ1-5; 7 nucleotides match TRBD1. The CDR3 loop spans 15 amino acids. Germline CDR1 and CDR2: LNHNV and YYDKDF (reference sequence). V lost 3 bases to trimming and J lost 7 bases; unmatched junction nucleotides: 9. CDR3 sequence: CATSRDRQGLQPQHF. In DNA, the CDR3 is TGTGCCACCAGCAGGGATCGACAGGGCCTGCAGCCCCAGCATTTT.

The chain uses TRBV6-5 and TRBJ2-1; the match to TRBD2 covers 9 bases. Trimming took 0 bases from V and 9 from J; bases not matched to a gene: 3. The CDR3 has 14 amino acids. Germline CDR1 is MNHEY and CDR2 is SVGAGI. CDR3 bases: TGTGCCAGCAGTTACTCGTTGCGGGAGGGTGAGCAGTTCTTC. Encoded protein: CASSYSLREGEQFF.

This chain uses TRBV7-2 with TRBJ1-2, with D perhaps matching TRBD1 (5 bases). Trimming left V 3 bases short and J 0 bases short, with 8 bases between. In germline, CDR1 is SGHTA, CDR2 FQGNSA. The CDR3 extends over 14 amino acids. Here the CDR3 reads CASSFDSANYGYTF. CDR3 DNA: TGTGCCAGCAGCTTTGACAGCGCTAACTATGGCTACACCTTC.

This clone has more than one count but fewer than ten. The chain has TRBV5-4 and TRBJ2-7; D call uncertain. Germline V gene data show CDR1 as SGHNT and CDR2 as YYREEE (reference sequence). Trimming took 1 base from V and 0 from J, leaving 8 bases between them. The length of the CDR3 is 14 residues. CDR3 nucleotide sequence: TGTGCCAGCAGCTTGCGTCTCGGCTCCTACGAGCAGTACTTC. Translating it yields CASSLRLGSYEQYF.

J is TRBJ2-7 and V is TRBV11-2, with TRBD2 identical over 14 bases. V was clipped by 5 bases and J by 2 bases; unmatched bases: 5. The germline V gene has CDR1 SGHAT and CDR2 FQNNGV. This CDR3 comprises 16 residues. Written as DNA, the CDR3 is TGTGCCAGCAGCCTCGGACTAGCGGGAGGCGCCTACGAGCAGTACTTC. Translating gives CASSLGLAGGAYEQYF.

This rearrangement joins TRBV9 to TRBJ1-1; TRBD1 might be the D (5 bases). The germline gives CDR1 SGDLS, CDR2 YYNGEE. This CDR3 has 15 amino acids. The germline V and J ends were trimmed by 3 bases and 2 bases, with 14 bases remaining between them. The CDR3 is CASSAFFGTNTEAFF. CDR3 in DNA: TGTGCCAGCAGCGCTTTCTTTGGGACTAACACTGAAGCTTTCTTT.

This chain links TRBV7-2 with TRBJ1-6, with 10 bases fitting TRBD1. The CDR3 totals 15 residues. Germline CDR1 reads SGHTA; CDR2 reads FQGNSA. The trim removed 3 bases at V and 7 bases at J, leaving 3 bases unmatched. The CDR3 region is CASSLGQGKNSPLHF. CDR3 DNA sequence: TGTGCCAGCAGCTTGGGACAGGGGAAGAATTCACCCCTCCACTTT.

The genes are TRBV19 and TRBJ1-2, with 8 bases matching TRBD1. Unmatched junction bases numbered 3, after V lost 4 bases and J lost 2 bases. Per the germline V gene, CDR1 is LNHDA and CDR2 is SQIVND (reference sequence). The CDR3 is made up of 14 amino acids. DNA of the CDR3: TGTGCCAGTAGTAGCGGACAGGGAAACTATGGCTACACCTTC. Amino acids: CASSSGQGNYGYTF.

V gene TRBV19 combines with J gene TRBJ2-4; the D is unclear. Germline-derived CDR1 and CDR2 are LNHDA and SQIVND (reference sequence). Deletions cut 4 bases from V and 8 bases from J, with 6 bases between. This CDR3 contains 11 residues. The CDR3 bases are TGTGCCAGTAGTAAACTGGACATTCAGTACTTC. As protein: CASSKLDIQYF.

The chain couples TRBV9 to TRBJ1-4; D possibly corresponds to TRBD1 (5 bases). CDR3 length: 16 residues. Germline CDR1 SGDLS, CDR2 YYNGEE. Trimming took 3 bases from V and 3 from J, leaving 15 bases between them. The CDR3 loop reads CASSGSGDLSNEKLFF. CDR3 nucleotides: TGTGCCAGCAGCGGGAGCGGGGACCTCTCTAATGAAAAACTGTTTTTT.

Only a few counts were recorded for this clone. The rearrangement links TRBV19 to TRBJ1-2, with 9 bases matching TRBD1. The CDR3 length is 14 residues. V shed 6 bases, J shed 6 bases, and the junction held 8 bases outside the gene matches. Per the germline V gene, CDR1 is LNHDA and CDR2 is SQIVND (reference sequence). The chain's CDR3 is CASRIWDREHGYTF. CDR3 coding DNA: TGTGCCAGTAGGATATGGGACAGGGAGCATGGCTACACCTTC.

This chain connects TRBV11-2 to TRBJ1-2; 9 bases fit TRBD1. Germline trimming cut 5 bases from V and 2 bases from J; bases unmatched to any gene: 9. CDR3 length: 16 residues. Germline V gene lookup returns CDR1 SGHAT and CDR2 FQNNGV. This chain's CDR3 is CASSPGLGQGNYGYTF. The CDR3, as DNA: TGTGCCAGCAGCCCGGGACTGGGACAGGGAAACTATGGCTACACCTTC.

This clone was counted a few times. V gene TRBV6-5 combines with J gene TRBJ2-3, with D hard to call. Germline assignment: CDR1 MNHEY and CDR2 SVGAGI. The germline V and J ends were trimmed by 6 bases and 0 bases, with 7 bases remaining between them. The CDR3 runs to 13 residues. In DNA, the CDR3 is TGTGCCAGCAGCACACAGAGCACAGATACGCAGTATTTT. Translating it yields CASSTQSTDTQYF.

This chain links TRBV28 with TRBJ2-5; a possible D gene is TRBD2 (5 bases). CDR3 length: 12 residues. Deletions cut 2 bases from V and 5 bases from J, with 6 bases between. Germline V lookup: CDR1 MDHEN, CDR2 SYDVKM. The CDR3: CASSLRGETQYF. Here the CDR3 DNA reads TGTGCCAGCAGTTTAAGAGGGGAGACCCAGTACTTC.

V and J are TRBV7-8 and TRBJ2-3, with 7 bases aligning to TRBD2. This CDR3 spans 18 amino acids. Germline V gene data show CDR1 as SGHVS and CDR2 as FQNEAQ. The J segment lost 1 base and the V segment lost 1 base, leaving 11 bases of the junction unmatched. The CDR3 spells CASSLGERGLIGTDTQYF. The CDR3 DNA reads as TGTGCCAGCAGCTTAGGAGAGCGGGGACTGATCGGCACAGATACGCAGTATTTT. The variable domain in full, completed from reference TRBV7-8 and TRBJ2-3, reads GAGVSQSPRYKVAKRGQDVALRCDPISGHVSLFWYQQALGQGPEFLTYFQNEAQLDKSGLPSDRFFAERPEGSVSTLKIQRTQQEDSAVYLCASSLGERGLIGTDTQYFGPGTRLTVL.

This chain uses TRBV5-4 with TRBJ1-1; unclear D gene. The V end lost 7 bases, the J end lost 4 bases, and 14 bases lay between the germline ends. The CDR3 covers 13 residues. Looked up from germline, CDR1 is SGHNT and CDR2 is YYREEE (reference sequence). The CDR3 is CASRAIEVTEAFF. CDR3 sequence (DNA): TGTGCCAGCCGAGCGATTGAGGTCACTGAAGCTTTCTTT.

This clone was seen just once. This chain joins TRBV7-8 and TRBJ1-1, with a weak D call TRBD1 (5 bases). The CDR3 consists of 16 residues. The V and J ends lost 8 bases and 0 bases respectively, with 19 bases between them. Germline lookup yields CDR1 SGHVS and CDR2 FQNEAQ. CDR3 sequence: CASEQATHFMNTEAFF. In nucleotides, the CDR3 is TGTGCCAGCGAACAGGCAACACATTTTATGAACACTGAAGCTTTCTTT.

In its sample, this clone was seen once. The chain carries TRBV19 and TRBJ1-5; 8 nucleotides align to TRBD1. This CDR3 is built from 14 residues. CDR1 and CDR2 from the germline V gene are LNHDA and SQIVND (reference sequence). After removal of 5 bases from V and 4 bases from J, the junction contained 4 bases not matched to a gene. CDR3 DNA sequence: TGTGCCAGTAGTGACAGGGGTCCGAATCAGCCCCAGCATTTT. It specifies CASSDRGPNQPQHF. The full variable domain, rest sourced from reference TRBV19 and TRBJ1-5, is DGGITQSPKYLFRKEGQNVTLSCEQNLNHDAMYWYRQDPGQGLRLIYYSQIVNDFQKGDIAEGYSVSREKKESFPLTVTSAQKNPTAFYLCASSDRGPNQPQHFGDGTRLSIL.

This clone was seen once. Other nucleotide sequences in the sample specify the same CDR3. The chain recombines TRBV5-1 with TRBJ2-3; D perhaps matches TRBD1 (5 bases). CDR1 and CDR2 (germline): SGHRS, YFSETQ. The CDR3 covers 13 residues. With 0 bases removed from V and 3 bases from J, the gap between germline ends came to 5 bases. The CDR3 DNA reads TGCGCCAGCAGCTTGGCAGGGACAGATACGCAGTATTTT. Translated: CASSLAGTDTQYF. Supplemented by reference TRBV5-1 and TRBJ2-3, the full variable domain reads KAGVTQTPRYLIKTRGQQVTLSCSPISGHRSVSWYQQTPGQGLQFLFEYFSETQRNKGNFPGRFSGRQFSNSRSEMNVSTLELGDSALYLCASSLAGTDTQYFGPGTRLTVL.

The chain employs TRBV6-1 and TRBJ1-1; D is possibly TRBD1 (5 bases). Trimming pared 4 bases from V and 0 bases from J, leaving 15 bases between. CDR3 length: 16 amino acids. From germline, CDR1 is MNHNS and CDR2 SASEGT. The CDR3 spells CASSGRETVMNTEAFF. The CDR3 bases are TGTGCCAGCAGTGGCCGGGAGACAGTTATGAACACTGAAGCTTTCTTT.

In nucleotides, the CDR3 is TGTGCCAGCAGTTTATCCTTAGGGGGATATGGCTACACCTTC. Translating gives CASSLSLGGYGYTF. The rearrangement uses TRBV28 and TRBJ1-2; D possibly corresponds to TRBD1 (6 bases). This CDR3 spans 14 amino acids. V was shortened by 1 base and J by 5 bases, with 11 bases between the two germline ends. Germline values: CDR1 MDHEN, CDR2 SYDVKM.

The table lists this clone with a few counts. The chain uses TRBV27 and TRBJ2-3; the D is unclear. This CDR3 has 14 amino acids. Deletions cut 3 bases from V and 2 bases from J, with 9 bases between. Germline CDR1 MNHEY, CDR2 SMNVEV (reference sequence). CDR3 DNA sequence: TGTGCCAGCAGTTTTCTTGGCCCCACAGATACGCAGTATTTT. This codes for CASSFLGPTDTQYF.

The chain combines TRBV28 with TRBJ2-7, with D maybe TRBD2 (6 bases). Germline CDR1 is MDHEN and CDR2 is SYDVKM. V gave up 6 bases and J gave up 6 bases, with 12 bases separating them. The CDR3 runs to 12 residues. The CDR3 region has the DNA TGTGCCAGCAGATCTAGCGTTCGCGAGCAGTACTTC. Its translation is CASRSSVREQYF.

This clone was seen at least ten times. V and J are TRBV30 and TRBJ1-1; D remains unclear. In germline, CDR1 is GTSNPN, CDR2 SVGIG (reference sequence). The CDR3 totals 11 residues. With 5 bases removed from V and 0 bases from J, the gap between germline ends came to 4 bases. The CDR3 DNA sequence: TGTGCCTGGCAGTTGAACACTGAAGCTTTCTTT. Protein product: CAWQLNTEAFF. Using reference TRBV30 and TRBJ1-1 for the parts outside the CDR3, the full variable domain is SQTIHQWPATLVQPVGSPLSLECTVEGTSNPNLYWYRQAAGRGLQLLFYSVGIGQISSEVPQNLSASRPQDRQFILSSKKLLLSDSGFYLCAWQLNTEAFFGQGTRLTVV.

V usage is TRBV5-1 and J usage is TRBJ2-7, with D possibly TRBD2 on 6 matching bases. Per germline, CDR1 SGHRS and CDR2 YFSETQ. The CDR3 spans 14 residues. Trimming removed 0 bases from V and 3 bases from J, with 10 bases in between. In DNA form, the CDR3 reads TGCGCCAGCAGCTTGGGCGGGAAGGTCTACGAGCAGTACTTC. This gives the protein CASSLGGKVYEQYF.